The present T cell receptor beta chain was sequenced within a study of blood T cell repertoires in COVID-19. The V segment lost 4 bases and the J segment 1 base; nucleotides outside the gene matches: 11. From germline, CDR1 is SGHRS and CDR2 YFSETQ. CDR3 size: 17 residues. Some clones are missing from TCRdb's copy, which holds only in-frame ones; the method was immunoSEQ multiplex PCR. Among roughly 70,000 clones listed, about four fifths were seen once. This clone was counted only a few times. This chain joins TRBV5-1 and TRBJ1-3; 7 positions match TRBD1. The sequenced sample was peripheral blood. This clonotype originated in a man in his 60s with COVID-19, enrolled during active disease. The CDR3 protein is CASSQNPGDSSGNTIYF. CDR3 nucleotide sequence: TGCGCCAGCAGCCAAAACCCAGGGGACAGTTCTGGAAACACCATATATTTT.